These 2 T cell receptor beta chains share one sample of origin, sequenced in a study of blood T cell repertoires in COVID-19. Here immunoSEQ multiplex PCR was the method, and the copy in TCRdb shows in-frame clones only, minus some. The data show approximately 100,000 clones, with roughly nine tenths seen just once and 0.97% held by the top ten. The sequencing sample was made of peripheral blood. Every receptor here comes from a man in his 60s with acute or convalescent COVID-19.

The J gene is TRBJ2-6, the V gene TRBV30; D is ambiguous. Germline assignment: CDR1 GTSNPN and CDR2 SVGIG (reference sequence). This CDR3 is 14 amino acids long. Deletions cut 4 bases from V and 0 bases from J, with 7 bases between. The CDR3 sequence is CAWMRSSGANVLTF. The CDR3 nucleotides read TGTGCCTGGATGCGTAGCTCTGGGGCCAACGTCCTGACTTTC. Full variable domain (outside the CDR3, taken from reference TRBV30 and TRBJ2-6): SQTIHQWPATLVQPVGSPLSLECTVEGTSNPNLYWYRQAAGRGLQLLFYSVGIGQISSEVPQNLSASRPQDRQFILSSKKLLLSDSGFYLCAWMRSSGANVLTFGAGSRLTVL.

The chain uses TRBV27 and TRBJ1-1, with TRBD1 matching over 8 bases. The CDR3 consists of 14 residues. V shed 4 bases, J shed 2 bases, and the junction held 3 bases outside the gene matches. Germline values: CDR1 MNHEY, CDR2 SMNVEV (reference sequence). CDR3 DNA: TGTGCCAGCAGTTCCACAGGGGGAAACACTGAAGCTTTCTTT. It codes for CASSSTGGNTEAFF.